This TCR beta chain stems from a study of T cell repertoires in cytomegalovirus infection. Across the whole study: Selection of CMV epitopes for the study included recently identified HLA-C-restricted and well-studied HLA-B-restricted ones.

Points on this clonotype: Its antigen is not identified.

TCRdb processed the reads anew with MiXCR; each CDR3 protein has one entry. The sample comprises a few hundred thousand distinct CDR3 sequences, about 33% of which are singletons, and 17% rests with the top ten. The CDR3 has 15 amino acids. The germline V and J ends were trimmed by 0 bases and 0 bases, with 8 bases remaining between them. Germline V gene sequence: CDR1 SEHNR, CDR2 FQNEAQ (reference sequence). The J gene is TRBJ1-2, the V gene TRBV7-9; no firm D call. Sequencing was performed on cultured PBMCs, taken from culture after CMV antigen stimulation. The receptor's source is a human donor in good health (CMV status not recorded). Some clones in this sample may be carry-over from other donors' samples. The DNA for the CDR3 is TGTGCCAGCAGCTTAGCACGGACGTCTAACTATGGCTACACCTTC. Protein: CASSLARTSNYGYTF.